This TCR beta chain was retrieved from a study of cytomegalovirus exposure and HLA in healthy donors. The repertoire was sequenced with immunoSEQ multiplex PCR; TCRdb's copy has only in-frame clones and lacks some. The sample includes fewer than 300,000 clones, 70% to 90% seen only once; the top ten take 0.92%. Germline-derived CDR1 and CDR2 are MNHNS and SASEGT. This CDR3 is built from 15 residues. V shed 7 bases, J shed 0 bases, and the junction held 8 bases outside the gene matches. The receptor comes from a woman under 30 in good health and CMV-seronegative. The sample taken for sequencing was PBMCs. The chain is built from TRBV6-1 and TRBJ2-7; 8 bases map to TRBD2. The CDR3 sequence is CASNPAGVLSYEQYF. CDR3 bases: TGTGCCAGCAACCCAGCGGGAGTGCTCTCCTACGAGCAGTACTTC.